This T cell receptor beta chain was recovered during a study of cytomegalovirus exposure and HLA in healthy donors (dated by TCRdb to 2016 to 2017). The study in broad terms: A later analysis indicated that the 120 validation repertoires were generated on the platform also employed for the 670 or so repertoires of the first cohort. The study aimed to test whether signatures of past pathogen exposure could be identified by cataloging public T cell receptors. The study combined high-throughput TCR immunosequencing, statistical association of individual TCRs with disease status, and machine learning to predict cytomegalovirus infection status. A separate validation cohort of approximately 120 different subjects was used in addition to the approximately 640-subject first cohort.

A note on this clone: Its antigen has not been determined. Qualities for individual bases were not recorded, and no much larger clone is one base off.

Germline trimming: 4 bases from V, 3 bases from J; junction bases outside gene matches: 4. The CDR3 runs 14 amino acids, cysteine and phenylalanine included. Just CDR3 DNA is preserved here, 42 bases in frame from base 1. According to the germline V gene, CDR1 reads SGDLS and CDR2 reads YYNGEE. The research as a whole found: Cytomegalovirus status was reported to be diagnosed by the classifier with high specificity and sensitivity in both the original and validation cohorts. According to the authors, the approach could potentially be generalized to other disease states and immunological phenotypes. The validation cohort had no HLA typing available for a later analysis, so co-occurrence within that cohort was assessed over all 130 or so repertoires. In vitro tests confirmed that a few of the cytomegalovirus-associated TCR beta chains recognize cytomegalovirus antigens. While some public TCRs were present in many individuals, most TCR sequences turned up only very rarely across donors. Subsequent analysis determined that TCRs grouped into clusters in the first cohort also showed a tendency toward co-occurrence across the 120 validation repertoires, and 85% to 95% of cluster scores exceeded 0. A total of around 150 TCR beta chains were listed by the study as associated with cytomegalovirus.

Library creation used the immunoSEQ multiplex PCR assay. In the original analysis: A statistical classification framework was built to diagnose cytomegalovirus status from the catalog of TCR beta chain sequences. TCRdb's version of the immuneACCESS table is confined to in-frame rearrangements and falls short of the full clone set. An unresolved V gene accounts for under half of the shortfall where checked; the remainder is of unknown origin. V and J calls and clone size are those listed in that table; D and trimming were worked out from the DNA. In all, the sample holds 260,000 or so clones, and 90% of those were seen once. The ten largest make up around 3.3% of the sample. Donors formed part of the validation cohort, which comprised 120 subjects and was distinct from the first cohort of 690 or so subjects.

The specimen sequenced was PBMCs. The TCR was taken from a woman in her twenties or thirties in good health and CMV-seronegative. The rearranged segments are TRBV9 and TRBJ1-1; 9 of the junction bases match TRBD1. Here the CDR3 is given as CASSPWTGDTEAFF. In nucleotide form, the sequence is TGTGCCAGCAGCCCCTGGACAGGGGACACTGAAGCTTTCTTT. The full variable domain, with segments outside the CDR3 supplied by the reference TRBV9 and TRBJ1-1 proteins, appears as DSGVTQTPKHLITATGQRVTLRCSPRSGDLSVYWYQQSLDQGLQFLIQYYNGEERAKGNILERFSAQQFPDLHSELNLSSLELGDSALYFCASSPWTGDTEAFFGQGTRLTVV.